Listed below are T cell receptor beta chains from one sample, sequenced in a study of technical replicates of blood from several donors. The data were produced by immunoSEQ multiplex PCR, yet TCRdb's version contains in-frame clones alone and is incomplete. Among tens of thousands of clones, around 97% were seen once, and the ten largest hold approximately 0.3%. Sequenced: T cells isolated from PBMCs. These receptors were collected from a human donor in good health. The CDR3 runs from the conserved cysteine through the conserved F or W. Fields, in order: J gene, clone size, D gene, V gene, CDR3 protein, CDR3 DNA. D genes are given only for firm matches. Clone size is given for some rows only: seen once, a few or many times, or a class if the clone is expanded.

j_call: TRBJ2-2
clone_size: -
d_call: TRBD2
v_call: TRBV5-4
cdr3_aa: CASSSLAGVTGELFF
cdr3_nt: TGTGCCAGCAGCTCACTAGCGGGAGTTACCGGGGAGCTGTTTTTT

j_call: TRBJ2-4
clone_size: -
d_call: TRBD1
v_call: TRBV30
cdr3_aa: CAWRKGQGPPPIQYF
cdr3_nt: TGTGCCTGGAGAAAGGGACAGGGACCGCCTCCCATTCAGTACTTC

j_call: TRBJ1-1
clone_size: -
d_call: TRBD1
v_call: TRBV4-1
cdr3_aa: CASSQADRKRNTEAFF
cdr3_nt: TGCGCCAGCAGCCAAGCGGACAGGAAGCGAAACACTGAAGCTTTCTTT

j_call: TRBJ2-7
clone_size: -
d_call: TRBD2
v_call: TRBV4-1
cdr3_aa: CASSPEQSLAGIDEQYF
cdr3_nt: TGCGCCAGCAGCCCAGAACAATCCCTAGCGGGAATCGACGAGCAGTACTTC

j_call: TRBJ1-2
clone_size: -
d_call: -
v_call: TRBV25-1
cdr3_aa: CASSESGGYGYTF
cdr3_nt: TGTGCCAGCAGTGAATCGGGGGGATACGGCTACACCTTC

j_call: TRBJ1-4
clone_size: -
d_call: TRBD1
v_call: TRBV4-1
cdr3_aa: CASSQAGTAYNEKLFF
cdr3_nt: TGCGCCAGCAGCCAAGCGGGGACAGCCTATAATGAAAAACTGTTTTTT

j_call: TRBJ2-5
clone_size: -
d_call: TRBD2
v_call: TRBV28
cdr3_aa: CASRLAGQETQYF
cdr3_nt: TGTGCCAGCAGACTAGCGGGCCAAGAGACCCAGTACTTC

j_call: TRBJ1-5
clone_size: -
d_call: -
v_call: TRBV5-5
cdr3_aa: CASSLAQAINQPQHF
cdr3_nt: TGTGCCAGCAGCTTGGCCCAGGCGATCAATCAGCCCCAGCATTTT

j_call: TRBJ2-1
clone_size: -
d_call: -
v_call: TRBV9
cdr3_aa: CASSVGLSSYNEQFF
cdr3_nt: TGTGCCAGCAGCGTAGGTCTCAGCTCCTACAATGAGCAGTTCTTC

j_call: TRBJ2-1
clone_size: -
d_call: -
v_call: TRBV5-6
cdr3_aa: CASIPYLGSNEQFF
cdr3_nt: TGTGCCAGCATCCCATATCTCGGGAGCAATGAGCAGTTCTTC

j_call: TRBJ2-3
clone_size: -
d_call: TRBD2
v_call: TRBV9
cdr3_aa: CASSVALAGGSDTQYF
cdr3_nt: TGTGCCAGCAGCGTAGCTCTAGCGGGAGGTTCAGATACGCAGTATTTT

j_call: TRBJ2-5
clone_size: -
d_call: TRBD1
v_call: TRBV11-2
cdr3_aa: CASSLATGVTETQYF
cdr3_nt: TGTGCCAGCAGCTTAGCGACAGGGGTTACAGAGACCCAGTACTTC

j_call: TRBJ1-2
clone_size: -
d_call: -
v_call: TRBV9
cdr3_aa: CASSGSGGYTF
cdr3_nt: TGTGCCAGCAGCGGATCCGGTGGCTACACCTTC

j_call: TRBJ2-6
clone_size: -
d_call: -
v_call: TRBV5-1
cdr3_aa: CASSLGQSGANVLTF
cdr3_nt: TGCGCCAGCAGCTTGGGACAGTCTGGGGCCAACGTCCTGACTTTC

j_call: TRBJ2-1
clone_size: -
d_call: TRBD2
v_call: TRBV5-5
cdr3_aa: CASSLALAGYNEQFF
cdr3_nt: TGTGCCAGCAGCTTGGCACTAGCGGGATACAATGAGCAGTTCTTC

j_call: TRBJ1-3
clone_size: -
d_call: -
v_call: TRBV29-1
cdr3_aa: CSVATGGSTIYF
cdr3_nt: TGCAGCGTCGCGACCGGGGGGAGCACCATATATTTT

j_call: TRBJ1-1
clone_size: -
d_call: -
v_call: TRBV14
cdr3_aa: CASSQGTEAFF
cdr3_nt: TGTGCCAGCAGTCAGGGTACTGAAGCTTTCTTT

j_call: TRBJ2-5
clone_size: -
d_call: -
v_call: TRBV19
cdr3_aa: CASSILGRVGGQETQYF
cdr3_nt: TGTGCCAGTAGTATACTTGGCAGGGTAGGGGGACAAGAGACCCAGTACTTC

j_call: TRBJ2-1
clone_size: -
d_call: TRBD1
v_call: TRBV7-3
cdr3_aa: CASSPRPGTGSYNEQFF
cdr3_nt: TGTGCCAGCAGCCCTAGACCCGGGACAGGGTCCTACAATGAGCAGTTCTTC

j_call: TRBJ2-7
clone_size: -
d_call: -
v_call: TRBV5-4
cdr3_aa: CASSPEGAGGYEQYF
cdr3_nt: TGTGCCAGCAGTCCCGAGGGGGCGGGAGGATACGAGCAGTACTTC

j_call: TRBJ2-7
clone_size: -
d_call: TRBD1
v_call: TRBV5-8
cdr3_aa: CASNAPGQPYEQYF
cdr3_nt: TGTGCCAGCAACGCACCGGGACAGCCCTACGAGCAGTACTTC

j_call: TRBJ1-4
clone_size: -
d_call: -
v_call: TRBV9
cdr3_aa: CASSPTGQVNEKLFF
cdr3_nt: TGTGCCAGCAGCCCCACAGGGCAGGTCAATGAAAAACTGTTTTTT

j_call: TRBJ2-7
clone_size: once
d_call: TRBD2
v_call: TRBV7-2
cdr3_aa: CASSSDLLAGTYEQYF
cdr3_nt: TGTGCCAGCAGCTCGGATTTACTAGCGGGTACCTACGAGCAGTACTTC

j_call: TRBJ2-3
clone_size: -
d_call: -
v_call: TRBV7-6
cdr3_aa: CASSLDPGADTQYF
cdr3_nt: TGTGCCAGCAGCTTAGACCCCGGGGCAGATACGCAGTATTTT

j_call: TRBJ1-2
clone_size: once
d_call: TRBD1
v_call: TRBV19
cdr3_aa: CASRIPGQGTPDGYTF
cdr3_nt: TGTGCCAGTAGAATCCCGGGACAGGGAACGCCCGATGGCTACACCTTC

j_call: TRBJ2-2
clone_size: -
d_call: TRBD2
v_call: TRBV25-1
cdr3_aa: CASSEILAGGGELFF
cdr3_nt: TGTGCCAGCAGTGAGATCCTAGCGGGAGGTGGGGAGCTGTTTTTT

j_call: TRBJ1-1
clone_size: -
d_call: -
v_call: TRBV11-2
cdr3_aa: CASGVQLNTEAFF
cdr3_nt: TGTGCCTCGGGGGTACAACTGAACACTGAAGCTTTCTTT

j_call: TRBJ2-7
clone_size: once
d_call: -
v_call: TRBV11-3
cdr3_aa: CASSSVRGSYEQYF
cdr3_nt: TGTGCCAGCAGCTCTGTGAGAGGGTCCTACGAGCAGTACTTC

j_call: TRBJ1-2
clone_size: -
d_call: TRBD1
v_call: TRBV5-1
cdr3_aa: CASSFPGQGQGDGYTF
cdr3_nt: TGCGCCAGCAGCTTCCCCGGACAGGGGCAGGGGGATGGCTACACCTTC

j_call: TRBJ2-3
clone_size: -
d_call: TRBD2
v_call: TRBV10-1
cdr3_aa: CASSDPGTSGNTDTQYF
cdr3_nt: TGCGCCAGCAGTGACCCCGGGACTAGCGGGAATACAGATACGCAGTATTTT

j_call: TRBJ2-7
clone_size: -
d_call: -
v_call: TRBV7-7
cdr3_aa: CASSLTQKYEQYF
cdr3_nt: TGTGCCAGCAGCTTAACCCAGAAGTACGAGCAGTACTTC

j_call: TRBJ2-1
clone_size: -
d_call: -
v_call: TRBV7-7
cdr3_aa: CASPPGLGSGEQFF
cdr3_nt: TGTGCCAGCCCCCCCGGACTGGGGTCAGGCGAGCAGTTCTTC

j_call: TRBJ1-2
clone_size: -
d_call: -
v_call: TRBV30
cdr3_aa: CAWSSGYTF
cdr3_nt: TGTGCCTGGAGTAGCGGCTACACCTTC

j_call: TRBJ1-2
clone_size: -
d_call: TRBD1
v_call: TRBV10-3
cdr3_aa: CAISESRGHYGYTF
cdr3_nt: TGTGCCATCAGTGAGTCAAGGGGGCACTATGGCTACACCTTC

j_call: TRBJ2-6
clone_size: -
d_call: -
v_call: TRBV28
cdr3_aa: CASTLYRITISSGANVLTF
cdr3_nt: TGTGCCAGCACTCTATACAGGATAACTATCAGCTCTGGGGCCAACGTCCTGACTTTC

j_call: TRBJ2-3
clone_size: -
d_call: TRBD2
v_call: TRBV29-1
cdr3_aa: CSVSPGTSGSDTQYF
cdr3_nt: TGCAGCGTCTCCCCGGGGACTAGCGGTTCAGATACGCAGTATTTT

j_call: TRBJ1-2
clone_size: -
d_call: -
v_call: TRBV7-2
cdr3_aa: CASSSRIIYGYTF
cdr3_nt: TGTGCCAGCAGCTCCAGGATCATCTATGGCTACACCTTC

j_call: TRBJ2-7
clone_size: -
d_call: TRBD2
v_call: TRBV6-6
cdr3_aa: CASSYSTSGSYEQYF
cdr3_nt: TGTGCCAGCAGTTACTCGACTAGCGGGAGTTACGAGCAGTACTTC

j_call: TRBJ2-1
clone_size: -
d_call: TRBD2
v_call: TRBV30
cdr3_aa: CAWIGTSGSPGKFF
cdr3_nt: TGTGCCTGGATCGGGACTAGCGGGAGTCCCGGAAAATTCTTC

j_call: TRBJ2-7
clone_size: -
d_call: -
v_call: TRBV29-1
cdr3_aa: CSVEDREGEQYF
cdr3_nt: TGCAGCGTTGAGGACAGGGAGGGCGAGCAGTACTTC

j_call: TRBJ2-7
clone_size: -
d_call: TRBD2
v_call: TRBV15
cdr3_aa: CATSGLGLAAYEQYF
cdr3_nt: TGTGCCACCAGCGGACTGGGACTAGCGGCCTACGAGCAGTACTTC

j_call: TRBJ2-1
clone_size: once
d_call: -
v_call: TRBV4-1
cdr3_aa: CASSRLGLNEQFF
cdr3_nt: TGCGCCAGCAGCCGTTTGGGGCTAAATGAGCAGTTCTTC

j_call: TRBJ2-1
clone_size: -
d_call: TRBD2
v_call: TRBV4-2
cdr3_aa: CASSQSSGSSYNEQFF
cdr3_nt: TGTGCCAGCAGCCAAAGTAGCGGGAGCTCCTACAATGAGCAGTTCTTC

j_call: TRBJ2-2
clone_size: -
d_call: TRBD2
v_call: TRBV10-3
cdr3_aa: CAISELREVDTGELFF
cdr3_nt: TGTGCCATCAGTGAGTTACGGGAGGTCGACACCGGGGAGCTGTTTTTT

j_call: TRBJ2-1
clone_size: -
d_call: TRBD2
v_call: TRBV29-1
cdr3_aa: CSSGTSGINEQFF
cdr3_nt: TGCAGCTCCGGGACTAGCGGGATTAATGAGCAGTTCTTC

j_call: TRBJ1-2
clone_size: -
d_call: -
v_call: TRBV14
cdr3_aa: CASSQDQGFVYGYTF
cdr3_nt: TGTGCCAGCAGCCAAGACCAGGGGTTTGTCTATGGCTACACCTTC

j_call: TRBJ2-7
clone_size: -
d_call: -
v_call: TRBV4-2
cdr3_aa: CASSQDRTYEQYF
cdr3_nt: TGTGCCAGCAGCCAAGACAGAACCTACGAGCAGTACTTC

j_call: TRBJ2-5
clone_size: -
d_call: -
v_call: TRBV19
cdr3_aa: CASSGYGETQYF
cdr3_nt: TGTGCCAGTTCAGGGTACGGGGAGACCCAGTACTTC

j_call: TRBJ2-2
clone_size: -
d_call: -
v_call: TRBV7-2
cdr3_aa: CASRAHTGELFF
cdr3_nt: TGTGCCAGCCGCGCCCACACCGGGGAGCTGTTTTTT

j_call: TRBJ1-5
clone_size: -
d_call: -
v_call: TRBV28
cdr3_aa: CVSSLSGPEGNQPQHF
cdr3_nt: TGTGTCAGCAGTTTAAGCGGCCCGGAGGGCAATCAGCCCCAGCATTTT

j_call: TRBJ2-7
clone_size: -
d_call: TRBD2
v_call: TRBV6-5
cdr3_aa: CASSYTSGAAYEQYF
cdr3_nt: TGTGCCAGCAGTTATACTAGCGGGGCTGCCTACGAGCAGTACTTC